This paragraph reports one TCR beta chain. As yet, its antigen is unknown. This sample is part of a study of T cell responses to AZD1222 COVID-19 vaccine. The data were produced by immunoSEQ multiplex PCR, yet TCRdb's version contains in-frame clones alone and is incomplete. The sample has around 94,000 clones, about 88% seen once; the top ten hold 4% to 6%. The germline CDR1 and CDR2 sequences are SGHTA and FQGNSA. The CDR3 runs to 15 residues. V gave up 0 bases and J gave up 4 bases, with 10 bases separating them. The study's findings and limits: The breadth and depth of Spike-specific TCRs increased once two AZD1222 doses had been given. The number of AZD1222 recipients seropositive at baseline was only six.

The receptor was derived from an adult in good health. The chain combines TRBV7-2 with TRBJ2-1; D perhaps matches TRBD2 (6 bases). The input for sequencing was peripheral blood, taken on day 0 of AZD1222 vaccination. CDR3: CASSLAGTLYNEQFF. For the CDR3, the DNA is TGTGCCAGCAGCTTAGCCGGGACTCTTTACAATGAGCAGTTCTTC. The variable domain in full, with the rest retrieved from reference TRBV7-2 and TRBJ2-1, is GAGVSQSPSNKVTEKGKDVELRCDPISGHTALYWYRQSLGQGLEFLIYFQGNSAPDKSGLPSDRFSAERTGGSVSTLTIQRTQQEDSAVYLCASSLAGTLYNEQFFGPGTRLTVL.